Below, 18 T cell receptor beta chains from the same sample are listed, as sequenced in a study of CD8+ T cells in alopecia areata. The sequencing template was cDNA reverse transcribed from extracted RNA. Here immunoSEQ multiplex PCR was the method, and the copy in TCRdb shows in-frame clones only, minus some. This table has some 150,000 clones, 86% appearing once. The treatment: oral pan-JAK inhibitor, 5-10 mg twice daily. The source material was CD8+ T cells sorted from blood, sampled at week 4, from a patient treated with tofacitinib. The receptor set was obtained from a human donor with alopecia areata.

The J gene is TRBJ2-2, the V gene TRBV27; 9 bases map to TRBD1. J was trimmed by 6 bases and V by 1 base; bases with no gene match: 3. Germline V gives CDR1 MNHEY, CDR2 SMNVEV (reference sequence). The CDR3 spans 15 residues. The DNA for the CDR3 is TGTGCCAGCAGTTTATTGGGGACAGGGCCCGGGGAGCTGTTTTTT. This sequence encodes CASSLLGTGPGELFF.

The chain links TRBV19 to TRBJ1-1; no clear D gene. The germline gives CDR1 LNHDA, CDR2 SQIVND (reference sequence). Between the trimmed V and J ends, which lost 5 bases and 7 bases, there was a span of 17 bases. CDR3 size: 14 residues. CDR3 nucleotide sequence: TGTGCCAGTAGTCACCGGAGCTTAATTAGTGAAGCTTTCTTT. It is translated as CASSHRSLISEAFF.

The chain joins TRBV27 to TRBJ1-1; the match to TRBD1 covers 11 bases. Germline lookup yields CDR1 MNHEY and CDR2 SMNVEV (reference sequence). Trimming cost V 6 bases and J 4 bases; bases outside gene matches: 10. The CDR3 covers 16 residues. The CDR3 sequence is CASRLTLGTGGTEAFF. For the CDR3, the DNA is TGTGCCAGCAGATTAACCCTGGGGACAGGGGGCACTGAAGCTTTCTTT.

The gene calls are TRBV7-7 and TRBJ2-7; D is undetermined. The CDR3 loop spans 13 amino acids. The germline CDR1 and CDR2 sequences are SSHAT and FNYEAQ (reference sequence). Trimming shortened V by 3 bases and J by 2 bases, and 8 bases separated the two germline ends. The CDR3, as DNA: TGTGCCAGCAGCTTGAACCCGGCCTACGAGCAGTACTTC. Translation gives CASSLNPAYEQYF.

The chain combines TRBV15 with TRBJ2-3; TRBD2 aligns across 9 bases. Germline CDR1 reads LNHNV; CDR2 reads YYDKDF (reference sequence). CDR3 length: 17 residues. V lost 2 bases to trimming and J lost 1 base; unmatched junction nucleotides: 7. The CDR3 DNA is TGTGCCACCAGCAGAAAACTAGCGGGCCATGGCACAGATACGCAGTATTTT. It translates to CATSRKLAGHGTDTQYF.

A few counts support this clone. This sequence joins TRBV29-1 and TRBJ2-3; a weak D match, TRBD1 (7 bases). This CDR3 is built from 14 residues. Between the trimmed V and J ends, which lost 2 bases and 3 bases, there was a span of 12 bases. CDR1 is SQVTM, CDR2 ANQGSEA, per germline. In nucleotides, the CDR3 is TGCAGCGTTGAATACAGGGGAGGAACAGATACGCAGTATTTT. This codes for CSVEYRGGTDTQYF.

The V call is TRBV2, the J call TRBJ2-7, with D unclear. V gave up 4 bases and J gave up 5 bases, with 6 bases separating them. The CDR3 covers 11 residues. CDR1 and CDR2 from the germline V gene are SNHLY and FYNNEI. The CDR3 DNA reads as TGTGCCAGCAGTGCTGGGGACGAGCAGTACTTC. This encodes CASSAGDEQYF.

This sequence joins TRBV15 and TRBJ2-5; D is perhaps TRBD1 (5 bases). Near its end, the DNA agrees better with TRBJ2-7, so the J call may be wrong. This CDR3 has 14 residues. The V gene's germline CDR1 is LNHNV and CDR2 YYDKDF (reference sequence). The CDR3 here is CATSRGGLLGEQYF. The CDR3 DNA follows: TGTGCCACCAGCAGAGGGGGCTTATTGGGCGAGCAGTACTTC.

The CDR3 sequence: CASSQGGQGLSAGELFF. The CDR3 DNA follows: TGCGCCAGCAGCCAAGGCGGACAGGGGTTGTCCGCCGGGGAGCTGTTTTTT. The V and J genes are TRBV4-1 and TRBJ2-2, with 9 bases lining up with TRBD1. The CDR3 spans 17 residues. The V segment lost 1 base and the J segment 6 bases; nucleotides outside the gene matches: 9. Germline V gene data show CDR1 as MGHRA and CDR2 as YSYEKL.

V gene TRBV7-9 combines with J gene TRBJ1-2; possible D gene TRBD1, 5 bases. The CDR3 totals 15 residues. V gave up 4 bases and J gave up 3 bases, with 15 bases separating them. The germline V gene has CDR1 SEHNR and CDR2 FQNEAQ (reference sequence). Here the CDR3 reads CASSYRDGGDYGYTF. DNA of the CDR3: TGTGCCAGCAGCTACCGGGACGGTGGGGACTATGGCTACACCTTC.

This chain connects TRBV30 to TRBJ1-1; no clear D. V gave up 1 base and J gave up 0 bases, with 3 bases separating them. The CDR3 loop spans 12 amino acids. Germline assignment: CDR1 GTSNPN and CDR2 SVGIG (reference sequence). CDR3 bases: TGTGCCTGGAGTGATGTGAACACTGAAGCTTTCTTT. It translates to CAWSDVNTEAFF. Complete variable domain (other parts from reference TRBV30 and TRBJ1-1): SQTIHQWPATLVQPVGSPLSLECTVEGTSNPNLYWYRQAAGRGLQLLFYSVGIGQISSEVPQNLSASRPQDRQFILSSKKLLLSDSGFYLCAWSDVNTEAFFGQGTRLTVV.

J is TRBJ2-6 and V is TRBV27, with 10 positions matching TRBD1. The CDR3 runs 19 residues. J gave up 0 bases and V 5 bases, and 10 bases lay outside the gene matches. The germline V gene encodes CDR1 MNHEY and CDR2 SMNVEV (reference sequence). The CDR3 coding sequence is TGTGCCAGCAGTAGCTACACCGGGACAGGGGTCTCTGGGGCCAACGTCCTGACTTTC. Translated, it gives CASSSYTGTGVSGANVLTF.

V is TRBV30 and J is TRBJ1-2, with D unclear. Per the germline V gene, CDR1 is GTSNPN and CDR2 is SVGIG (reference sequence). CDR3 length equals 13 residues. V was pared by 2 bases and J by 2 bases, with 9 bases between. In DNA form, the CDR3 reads TGTGCCTGGAGTCCGGCAGCCAACTATGGCTACACCTTC. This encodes CAWSPAANYGYTF.

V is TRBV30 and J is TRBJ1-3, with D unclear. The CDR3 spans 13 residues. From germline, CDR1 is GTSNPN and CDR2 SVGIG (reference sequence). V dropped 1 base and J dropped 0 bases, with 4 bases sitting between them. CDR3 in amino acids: CAWSGPSGNTIYF. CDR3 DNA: TGTGCCTGGAGTGGGCCCTCTGGAAACACCATATATTTT.

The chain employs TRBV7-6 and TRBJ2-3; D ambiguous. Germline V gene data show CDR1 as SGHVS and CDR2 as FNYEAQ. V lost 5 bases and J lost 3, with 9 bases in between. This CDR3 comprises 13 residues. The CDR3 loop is CASSRTGTDTQYF. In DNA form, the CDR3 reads TGTGCCAGCAGCCGAACCGGGACAGATACGCAGTATTTT.

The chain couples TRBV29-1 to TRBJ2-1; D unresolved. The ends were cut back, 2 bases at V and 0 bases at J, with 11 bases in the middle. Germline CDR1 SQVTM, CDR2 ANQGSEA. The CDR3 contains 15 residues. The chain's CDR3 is CSVETTTYSYNEQFF. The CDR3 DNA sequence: TGCAGCGTTGAAACTACAACTTACTCCTACAATGAGCAGTTCTTC.

CDR3 nucleotides: TGTGCCAGCAGTTTCGGGACAGGGTATCAAGGTGAGCAGTTCTTC. Protein product: CASSFGTGYQGEQFF. The rearrangement joins TRBV27 to TRBJ2-1, with 9 bases that match TRBD1. In germline, CDR1 is MNHEY, CDR2 SMNVEV (reference sequence). The trim removed 3 bases at V and 9 bases at J, leaving 9 bases unmatched. CDR3 length: 15 amino acids.

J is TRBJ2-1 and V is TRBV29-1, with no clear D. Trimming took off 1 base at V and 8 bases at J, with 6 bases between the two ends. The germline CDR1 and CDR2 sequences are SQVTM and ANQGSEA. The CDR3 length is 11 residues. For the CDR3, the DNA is TGCAGCGTTGAAGGGCCGGATGAGCAGTTCTTC. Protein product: CSVEGPDEQFF.